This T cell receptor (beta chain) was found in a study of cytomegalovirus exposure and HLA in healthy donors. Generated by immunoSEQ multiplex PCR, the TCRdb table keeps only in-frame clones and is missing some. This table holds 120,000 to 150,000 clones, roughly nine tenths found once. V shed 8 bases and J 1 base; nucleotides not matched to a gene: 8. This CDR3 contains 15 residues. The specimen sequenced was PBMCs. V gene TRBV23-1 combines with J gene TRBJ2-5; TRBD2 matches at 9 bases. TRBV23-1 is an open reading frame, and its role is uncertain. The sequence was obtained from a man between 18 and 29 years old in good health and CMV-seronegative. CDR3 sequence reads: CASRRLAEFQETQYF. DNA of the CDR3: TGCGCCAGCCGGCGACTAGCGGAGTTCCAAGAGACCCAGTACTTC.